The 25 T cell receptor beta chains below were found in one sample sequenced in a study of cytomegalovirus exposure and HLA in healthy donors. The PCR contained 60 Vbeta and 13 Jbeta primers. Sequencing was performed with immunoSEQ multiplex PCR; in TCRdb, only in-frame clones are kept and a portion is missing. The data hold roughly 130,000 clones, with around 74% observed a single time. The sample taken for sequencing was PBMCs. The receptors come from a woman between 50 and 59 years old in good health and CMV-seropositive.

In this sample, this clone turned up a few times. This chain uses TRBV7-2 with TRBJ1-2; TRBD1 matches 9 bases. The CDR3 sequence is 15 residues long. CDR1 and CDR2 from the germline V gene are SGHTA and FQGNSA. Trimming removed 5 bases from V and 6 bases from J; junction bases left unmatched: 10. The CDR3 protein is CASSPEGQGSNGYTF. The DNA for the CDR3 is TGTGCCAGCAGCCCAGAGGGACAGGGTAGTAATGGCTACACCTTC.

J is TRBJ2-3 and V is TRBV25-1; TRBD2 agrees at 7 bases. Germline assignment: CDR1 MGHDK and CDR2 SYGVNS. The V and J ends lost 3 bases and 2 bases, in that order; junction bases with no gene match: 8. This CDR3 spans 16 amino acids. The CDR3 sequence: CASSDGLRGSTDTQYF. The DNA of the CDR3 is TGTGCCAGCAGTGATGGTTTGCGGGGGTCCACAGATACGCAGTATTTT.

This clone was recorded a few times. The chain links TRBV6-6 to TRBJ1-1; D remains unclear. There are 12 residues in the CDR3. V was clipped by 6 bases and J by 3 bases, with 8 bases between them. Per the germline V gene, CDR1 is MNHNY and CDR2 is SVGAGI (reference sequence). The CDR3: CASRLADTEAFF. The CDR3 coding sequence is TGTGCCAGCAGACTGGCGGACACTGAAGCTTTCTTT.

The genes are TRBV27 and TRBJ1-1, with D possibly matching TRBD1 (5 bases). The germline V gene encodes CDR1 MNHEY and CDR2 SMNVEV (reference sequence). Between the trimmed V and J ends, which lost 1 base and 7 bases, there was a span of 7 bases. This CDR3 region has 12 residues. The CDR3 loop reads CASSLWGGEAFF. The DNA of the CDR3 is TGTGCCAGCAGTTTATGGGGGGGTGAAGCTTTCTTT.

The CDR3 is CASSIGGGTEAFF. CDR3 DNA sequence: TGTGCCAGTAGTATTGGAGGCGGCACTGAAGCTTTCTTT. The V and J genes are TRBV19 and TRBJ1-1; D call uncertain. With 3 bases removed from V and 4 bases from J, the gap between germline ends came to 9 bases. CDR1 is LNHDA, CDR2 SQIVND, per germline (reference sequence). CDR3 length: 13 amino acids.

The chain couples TRBV19 to TRBJ2-6, with D maybe TRBD1 (5 bases). Germline V gene sequence: CDR1 LNHDA, CDR2 SQIVND (reference sequence). V lost 1 base, J lost 0 bases, and 10 bases lay in between. CDR3 length: 17 residues. The CDR3, as DNA: TGTGCCAGTAGTATAGGGACACTTATCTCTGGGGCCAACGTCCTGACTTTC. Protein sequence: CASSIGTLISGANVLTF.

This chain joins TRBV4-1 and TRBJ2-7; D might be TRBD2 (5 bases). This CDR3 is built from 15 residues. From germline, CDR1 is MGHRA and CDR2 YSYEKL. Trimming removed 4 bases from V and 0 bases from J, with 13 bases in between. CDR3: CASSPSTGSSYEQYF. The CDR3 DNA reads TGCGCCAGCAGCCCCTCGACTGGGAGCTCCTACGAGCAGTACTTC.

The chain recombines TRBV6-5 with TRBJ2-7; TRBD1 aligns across 8 bases. The CDR3 is made up of 14 amino acids. From germline, CDR1 is MNHEY and CDR2 SVGAGI. V shed 6 bases and J 5 bases; nucleotides not matched to a gene: 9. CDR3 amino acids: CASRPGTGGNEQYF. The CDR3 DNA sequence: TGTGCCAGCAGGCCTGGGACAGGCGGTAACGAGCAGTACTTC.

The rearrangement links TRBV12-5 to TRBJ1-5; D is possibly TRBD1 (6 bases). The CDR3 consists of 14 residues. Between the trimmed V and J ends, which lost 3 bases and 7 bases, there was a span of 13 bases. Germline CDR1 and CDR2: LGHNT and FRNRAP. CDR3 region: CASGFRPGDQPQHF. DNA of the CDR3: TGTGCTAGTGGTTTCAGACCAGGGGACCAGCCCCAGCATTTT. The complete variable domain, with remaining parts taken from reference TRBV12-5 and TRBJ1-5, reads DARVTQTPRHKVTEMGQEVTMRCQPILGHNTVFWYRQTMMQGLELLAYFRNRAPLDDSGMPKDRFSAEMPDATLATLKIQPSEPRDSAVYFCASGFRPGDQPQHFGDGTRLSIL.

The chain has TRBV5-1 and TRBJ2-5; TRBD1 agrees at 9 bases. There are 16 residues in the CDR3. Germline V lookup: CDR1 SGHRS, CDR2 YFSETQ. The junction had 5 bases not matched to a gene; V was cut back by 0 bases and J by 2 bases. The CDR3 DNA reads TGCGCCAGCAGCTTGGGGGGACAGGGTAGGCAAGAGACCCAGTACTTC. Translating it yields CASSLGGQGRQETQYF.

This clone was found a few times. V gene TRBV1 combines with J gene TRBJ2-5; TRBD1 was called by the table and not checked on the DNA. TRBV1 is designated a pseudogene. This CDR3 is 13 amino acids long. The CDR3 nucleotides read TGCACCAGCAGCCAAGGGCAGCAAGAGACCCAGTACTTC. This translates into CTSSQGQQETQYF.

In its sample, this clone was seen many times. The chain uses TRBV6-4 and TRBJ2-3; TRBD2 matches 12 bases. The V segment lost 4 bases and the J segment 4 bases; nucleotides outside the gene matches: 0. Per the germline V gene, CDR1 is MRHNA and CDR2 is SNTAGT. The CDR3 extends over 14 amino acids. CDR3 protein: CASSGLAGADTQYF. Here the CDR3 DNA reads TGTGCCAGCAGTGGACTAGCGGGGGCAGATACGCAGTATTTT.

The rearrangement links TRBV29-1 to TRBJ1-1; D not certain. Trimming stripped 4 bases from V and 5 bases from J, with 17 bases between. The germline gives CDR1 SQVTM, CDR2 ANQGSEA. This CDR3 contains 14 residues. The CDR3 coding sequence is TGCAGCGTTGCCCTTCGGGGAGGAGGTACTGAAGCTTTCTTT. This encodes CSVALRGGGTEAFF.

The chain links TRBV4-1 to TRBJ2-5; 8 positions agree with TRBD2. Germline CDR1 MGHRA, CDR2 YSYEKL. The CDR3 length is 13 residues. Losses at the gene ends were 6 bases for V and 4 bases for J; bases not matched to a gene: 4. CDR3 bases: TGCGCCAGCAGTAGACTAGCGTTAGAGACCCAGTACTTC. It encodes CASSRLALETQYF.

This chain joins TRBV2 and TRBJ1-5, with TRBD1 matching over 8 bases. Germline CDR1 is SNHLY and CDR2 is FYNNEI. V lost 9 bases to trimming and J lost 1 base; unmatched junction nucleotides: 14. The CDR3 totals 17 residues. CDR3 DNA: TGTGCCAGTGCTGGACAGGGTGGGCCGGGGAGCAATCAGCCCCAGCATTTT. Translating it yields CASAGQGGPGSNQPQHF.

The J gene is TRBJ2-1, the V gene TRBV7-9; tentative D call: TRBD2 (5 bases). The germline CDR1 and CDR2 sequences are SEHNR and FQNEAQ (reference sequence). Trimming shortened V by 5 bases and J by 0 bases, and 11 bases separated the two germline ends. The length of the CDR3 is 15 residues. The CDR3: CASSHLASSYNEQFF. Written as DNA, the CDR3 is TGTGCCAGCAGCCACTTAGCGAGCTCCTACAATGAGCAGTTCTTC.

This clone was detected only a few times. The V gene is TRBV6-5, the J gene TRBJ2-6; 7 nucleotides align to TRBD1. CDR3 length: 15 amino acids. Trimming cost V 6 bases and J 2 bases; bases outside gene matches: 4. CDR1 and CDR2 (germline): MNHEY, SVGAGI. DNA of the CDR3: TGTGCCAGCAGCCGAGACAGGGCTGGGGCCAACGTCCTGACTTTC. Its protein is CASSRDRAGANVLTF.

The chain employs TRBV4-2 and TRBJ2-3, with D possibly TRBD2 on 5 matching bases. CDR1 is LGHNA, CDR2 YNFKEQ, per germline. Trimming removed 0 bases from V and 2 bases from J, with 9 bases in between. The CDR3 has 15 residues. The CDR3 region has the DNA TGTGCCAGCAGCCAAGAAGGGAGAGACACAGATACGCAGTATTTT. It codes for CASSQEGRDTDTQYF.

The J gene is TRBJ2-7, the V gene TRBV7-2, with D tentatively TRBD2 (5 bases). Per germline, CDR1 SGHTA and CDR2 FQGNSA. Between the trimmed V and J ends, which lost 1 base and 1 base, there was a span of 8 bases. The CDR3 is 14 amino acids. The CDR3 here is CASSLDRGSYEQYF. The DNA of the CDR3 is TGTGCCAGCAGCTTAGATCGGGGATCCTACGAGCAGTACTTC.

V and J are TRBV18 and TRBJ1-2; 8 nucleotides align to TRBD1. The CDR3 extends over 15 amino acids. Germline CDR1 reads KGHSH; CDR2 reads LQKENI. The V segment lost 5 bases and the J segment 6 bases; nucleotides outside the gene matches: 11. CDR3: CASSSVVTGENGYTF. CDR3 nucleotide sequence: TGTGCCAGCTCATCCGTAGTGACAGGGGAAAATGGCTACACCTTC.

Written as DNA, the CDR3 is TGTGCCATCAGTGAGTTTCGGACAGGGCGAGATGAAGCTTTCTTT. Translated, it gives CAISEFRTGRDEAFF. The chain recombines TRBV10-3 with TRBJ1-1, with 8 positions matching TRBD1. The J segment lost 7 bases and the V segment lost 1 base, leaving 8 bases of the junction unmatched. The length of the CDR3 is 15 residues. Germline CDR1 ENHRY, CDR2 SYGVKD.

This clone was seen a few times. V usage is TRBV5-6 and J usage is TRBJ2-5; D may be TRBD2 (5 bases). V shed 6 bases and J shed 1 base, with 10 bases lying between them. CDR3 length equals 13 residues. Germline CDR1 reads SGHDT; CDR2 reads YYEEEE. The CDR3 DNA reads TGTGCCAGCATCCAAGGGAGCCAAGAGACCCAGTACTTC. Encoded protein: CASIQGSQETQYF.

The CDR3 DNA is TGTGCCAGCAGCTTGGATGGTGACAGCTATTCACCCCTCCACTTT. It yields the protein CASSLDGDSYSPLHF. The rearrangement uses TRBV5-5 and TRBJ1-6; perhaps TRBD1 as D (5 bases). The CDR3 runs 15 residues. V lost 0 bases to trimming and J lost 8 bases, with 12 bases between them. CDR1 is SGHKS, CDR2 YYEKEE, per germline (reference sequence).

The chain joins TRBV11-2 to TRBJ1-5, with D uncertain. V lost 5 bases to trimming and J lost 0 bases, with 11 bases between them. The CDR3 is 15 amino acids. From germline, CDR1 is SGHAT and CDR2 FQNNGV. CDR3 residues: CASSAGLTSNQPQHF. For the CDR3, the DNA is TGTGCCAGCAGCGCCGGACTAACTAGCAATCAGCCCCAGCATTTT.

This chain links TRBV5-4 with TRBJ1-2; TRBD1 is a possible D gene (6 bases). Germline values: CDR1 SGHNT, CDR2 YYREEE (reference sequence). V dropped 4 bases and J dropped 3 bases, with 13 bases sitting between them. CDR3 length equals 14 residues. The CDR3 coding sequence is TGTGCCAGCAGCGTCACAGGGAGTGACTATGGCTACACCTTC. It codes for CASSVTGSDYGYTF.